Below, 27 T cell receptor beta chains from the same sample are listed, as sequenced in a study of CD4 and CD8 cells across lung adenocarcinoma regions. Each CDR3 protein gets one entry after TCRdb re-called the PCR reads with MiXCR. The repertoire holds roughly 8,400 distinct CDR3 sequences, with 45% to 55% as singletons. The sequenced material came from CD8+ T cells from the center of a lung tumor. The source is a male donor with lung adenocarcinoma. The CD4 and CD8 labels of this study may be unreliable.

This rearrangement joins TRBV10-3 to TRBJ2-5; 7 nucleotides line up with TRBD2. J gave up 7 bases and V 6 bases, and 11 bases lay outside the gene matches. This CDR3 region has 14 residues. The germline gives CDR1 ENHRY, CDR2 SYGVKD. The CDR3 DNA reads as TGTGCCATCAGCTTTGGGGAGGGCTCGGCGACCCAGTACTTC. As protein: CAISFGEGSATQYF.

The chain carries TRBV15 and TRBJ1-4; D perhaps matches TRBD1 (6 bases). Looked up from germline, CDR1 is LNHNV and CDR2 is YYDKDF (reference sequence). Deletions cut 4 bases from V and 7 bases from J, with 10 bases between. There are 13 residues in the CDR3. CDR3 loop: CATSTSDSEKLFF. In DNA, the CDR3 is TGTGCCACCAGCACCTCGGACAGTGAAAAACTGTTTTTT.

Remarks on this clonotype: No conserved phenylalanine or tryptophan ends this CDR3, so it is likely a read error. No DNA is shown, since the ends of the CDR3 on it are uncertain; the CDR3 is the one TCRdb lists. The chain combines TRBV6-1 with TRBJ2-6; the table's D call, TRBD1, has no DNA check behind it. CDR1 is MNHNS and CDR2 is SASEGT in the germline V gene. The CDR3 spans 9 amino acids, including both terminal residues. The chain's CDR3 is CASDKDRGG.

This clonotype was counted a few times. The chain joins TRBV6-1 to TRBJ2-1, with no clear D. This CDR3 is 13 amino acids long. V was cut by 7 bases and J by 0 bases, with 7 bases left in between. Germline CDR1 is MNHNS and CDR2 is SASEGT. CDR3 in DNA: TGTGCCAGCACCCGGGTCTCCTACAATGAGCAGTTCTTC. This gives the protein CASTRVSYNEQFF.

The chain is built from TRBV6-5 and TRBJ2-1; 10 bases agree with TRBD1. This CDR3 is built from 17 residues. The germline gives CDR1 MNHEY, CDR2 SVGAGI. V gave up 2 bases and J gave up 3 bases; unmatched junction bases: 7. CDR3 bases: TGTGCCAGCAGTTACCGACAGGGGGCTGGTGTCTACAATGAGCAGTTCTTC. Its protein product is CASSYRQGAGVYNEQFF.

V is TRBV5-1 and J is TRBJ2-1, with 11 nucleotides matching TRBD2. The tail of the sequence fits TRBJ2-7 better, so the J call may be wrong. Germline CDR1 reads SGHRS; CDR2 reads YFSETQ. This CDR3 spans 15 amino acids. CDR3 region: CASSLVASGRLEQYF. The CDR3 region has the DNA TGCGCCAGCAGCTTGGTTGCTAGCGGGAGGCTTGAGCAGTACTTC.

The sample holds one count of this clonotype. Compared with germline, one end of the junction differs, possibly owing to a read error. The chain combines TRBV10-2 with TRBJ2-3; D unresolved. From germline, CDR1 is WSHSY and CDR2 SAAADI. The CDR3 is made up of 12 amino acids. CDR3 in amino acids: CASSESFDEQYF. The CDR3 DNA reads TGCGCCAGCAGTGAGTCCTTCGACGAGCAGTACTTT.

The CDR3 coding sequence is TGTGCCAGCAGCTTAAGCTACACGGGGTTGCATGAAAAACTGTTTTTT. Its translation: CASSLSYTGLHEKLFF. The V gene is TRBV7-9, the J gene TRBJ1-4, with D hard to call. The germline gives CDR1 SEHNR, CDR2 FQNEAQ (reference sequence). The V gene lost 2 bases and the J gene lost 6 bases, with 16 bases spanning the gap. The CDR3 is made up of 16 amino acids.

This chain uses TRBV7-9 with TRBJ2-1; 8 nucleotides line up with TRBD2. This CDR3 comprises 16 residues. V shed 5 bases, J shed 2 bases, and the junction held 8 bases outside the gene matches. Germline V gives CDR1 SEHNR, CDR2 FQNEAQ (reference sequence). CDR3 sequence (DNA): TGTGCCAGCAGCCTTACCTCGGGACTAGCCTACAATGAGCAGTTCTTC. It translates to CASSLTSGLAYNEQFF.

V usage is TRBV10-2 and J usage is TRBJ2-1, with 13 bases that match TRBD2. The end of the DNA is better explained by TRBJ2-5, so the J call may be wrong. The CDR3 covers 17 residues. Germline V gene data show CDR1 as WSHSY and CDR2 as SAAADI. CDR3 loop: CASSGGGTSGTHETQYF. CDR3 DNA sequence: TGCGCCAGCAGTGGGGGGGGGACTAGCGGGACACATGAGACCCAGTACTTC.

This clonotype was counted at least ten times. This chain uses TRBV10-1 with TRBJ2-7; 8 nucleotides align to TRBD1. Germline V gives CDR1 WNHNN, CDR2 SYGVQD (reference sequence). V shed 5 bases, J shed 3 bases, and the junction held 3 bases outside the gene matches. This CDR3 comprises 13 residues. DNA for the CDR3: TGCGCCAGCAGTTTAGGACAGGGCTACGAGCAGTACTTC. This gives the protein CASSLGQGYEQYF.

The chain joins TRBV6-4 to TRBJ2-3; D might be TRBD1 or TRBD2, each matching 5 bases. With the DNA end fitting TRBJ2-4 better, the J assignment may be wrong. The CDR3 is 13 residues long. Germline CDR1 MRHNA, CDR2 SNTAGT. The CDR3 region has the DNA TGTGCCACGGGGCTCCGAGTCACAGATACTCAGTACTTC. Its protein is CATGLRVTDTQYF.

The chain employs TRBV7-2 and TRBJ1-2, with D hard to call. V shed 0 bases and J shed 0 bases, with 8 bases lying between them. This CDR3 has 15 amino acids. Per germline, CDR1 SGHTA and CDR2 FQGNSA. As DNA, the CDR3 is TGTGCCAGCAGCTTAGCTACAGCAGCTAACTATGGCTACACCTTC. Translated, it gives CASSLATAANYGYTF.

The chain uses TRBV27 and TRBJ2-1; 11 bases align to TRBD2. This CDR3 spans 16 amino acids. V gave up 6 bases and J gave up 1 base; unmatched junction bases: 5. From germline, CDR1 is MNHEY and CDR2 SMNVEV (reference sequence). The CDR3 region has the DNA TGTGCCAGCAGACCGGGACTAGCGGAGTCCTACAATGAGCAGTTCTTC. It specifies CASRPGLAESYNEQFF.

V is TRBV10-1 and J is TRBJ1-2, with 9 bases that match TRBD1. Germline values: CDR1 WNHNN, CDR2 SYGVQD (reference sequence). The CDR3 has 18 residues. The V gene end was trimmed by 0 bases and the J gene end by 2 bases; junction bases not matched to a gene: 10. The CDR3 sequence: CASSESVGQGIPNYGYTF. In DNA form, the CDR3 reads TGCGCCAGCAGTGAGTCGGTGGGACAGGGTATACCGAACTATGGCTACACCTTC.

The V call is TRBV24-1, the J call TRBJ2-3; TRBD1 agrees at 8 bases. The CDR3 runs 17 residues. Germline V gene data show CDR1 as KGHDR and CDR2 as SFDVKD. Unmatched junction bases numbered 15, after V lost 4 bases and J lost 7 bases. The CDR3 protein is CATSDTRGQGVRNTQYF. The CDR3 bases are TGTGCCACCAGTGACACCCGCGGACAGGGAGTAAGGAATACGCAGTATTTT.

This clonotype was detected many times. The rearrangement uses TRBV9 and TRBJ2-2; TRBD2 agrees at 9 bases. Germline V gene sequence: CDR1 SGDLS, CDR2 YYNGEE. V lost 2 bases, J lost 2 bases, and 1 base stayed unmatched. CDR3 size: 15 residues. The CDR3 DNA reads TGTGCCAGCAGCGTGACTAGCGGAAACACCGGGGAGCTGTTTTTT. The encoded protein is CASSVTSGNTGELFF.

In its sample, this clonotype was seen a few times. The CDR3: CATTRSRNTEAFF. CDR3 sequence (DNA): TGTGCCACCACCCGGAGCAGGAACACTGAAGCTTTCTTT. The chain combines TRBV6-1 with TRBJ1-1; no clear D gene. This CDR3 comprises 13 residues. V was trimmed by 10 bases and J by 1 base, leaving 13 bases between them. Germline V CDR1 and CDR2: MNHNS, SASEGT.

The genes are TRBV5-6 and TRBJ2-1; D is unclear. The J call may be incorrect, as the DNA end agrees better with TRBJ2-7. This CDR3 contains 14 residues. Germline assignment: CDR1 SGHDT and CDR2 YYEEEE. CDR3 residues: CASSSDPVVYEQYF. The CDR3 DNA reads as TGTGCCAGCAGCTCCGACCCCGTGGTCTACGAGCAGTACTTC.

The V call is TRBV27, the J call TRBJ2-3, with TRBD2 matching over 12 bases. With 4 bases clipped from V and 4 bases from J, the junction kept 6 bases outside the gene matches. This CDR3 spans 16 amino acids. Germline loops: CDR1 MNHEY, CDR2 SMNVEV (reference sequence). CDR3 protein: CASSSLAGGHPDTQYF. DNA for the CDR3: TGTGCCAGCAGTTCCCTAGCGGGAGGGCACCCAGATACGCAGTATTTT.

The chain links TRBV6-1 to TRBJ2-2; TRBD1 is a possible D gene (5 bases). The CDR3 runs 13 residues. CDR1 MNHNS and CDR2 SASEGT come from the germline V gene. V shed 4 bases and J shed 7 bases, with 10 bases lying between them. In DNA form, the CDR3 reads TGTGCCAGCAGTGGGGGCAGGAACGGGGAGCTGTTTTTT. Translating it yields CASSGGRNGELFF.

This clonotype occurred a few times. V usage is TRBV4-1 and J usage is TRBJ2-1, with 8 bases identical to TRBD1. V lost 4 bases, J lost 4 bases, and 6 bases stayed unmatched. The CDR3 has 15 amino acids. The V gene's germline CDR1 is MGHRA and CDR2 YSYEKL. DNA of the CDR3: TGCGCCAGCAGCCCGCAGGGGGCGCTTTACAATGAGCAGTTCTTC. The encoded protein is CASSPQGALYNEQFF.

On this clonotype: The junction and the germline gene differ at one end; a read error may be behind it. Here the CDR3 reads CASSQDKGGAGPDTQYF. CDR3 bases: TGCGCCAGCAGCCAAGATAAAGGTGGGGCGGGCCCAGATACCCAGTATTTC. This sequence joins TRBV4-1 and TRBJ2-5, with D perhaps TRBD1 or TRBD2 (5 bases each). Germline V gene data show CDR1 as MGHRA and CDR2 as YSYEKL. This CDR3 is built from 17 residues.

This clonotype turned up a few times. The chain combines TRBV9 with TRBJ2-7; D may be TRBD2 (5 bases). The V and J ends lost 3 bases and 3 bases respectively, with 10 bases between them. The CDR3 spans 13 residues. Germline CDR1 SGDLS, CDR2 YYNGEE. In DNA form, the CDR3 reads TGTGCCAGCAGCGAACACGGGGACTACGAGCAGTACTTC. It translates to CASSEHGDYEQYF.

This clonotype was seen only a few times. The chain links TRBV6-1 to TRBJ2-5; D may be TRBD2 (6 bases). Deletions cut 6 bases from V and 4 bases from J, with 9 bases between. Per germline, CDR1 MNHNS and CDR2 SASEGT. CDR3 length: 12 amino acids. CDR3 nucleotides: TGTGCCAGCAGGGGAGCGGGAGAGACCCAGTACTTC. Translated, it gives CASRGAGETQYF.

This clonotype was seen ten or more times. A read error may be the cause here, since a much bigger clone is one base away. The V call is TRBV6-5, the J call TRBJ2-1, with D uncertain. Germline CDR1 MNHEY, CDR2 SVGAGI. Trimming stripped 5 bases from V and 13 bases from J, with 15 bases between. The CDR3 loop spans 12 amino acids. CDR3 DNA: TGTGCCAGCAGTCTACAGAAAGAGACCCAGTTCTTC. It codes for CASSLQKETQFF.

The rearrangement links TRBV7-2 to TRBJ2-5; perhaps TRBD1 as D (6 bases). The DNA end is a closer match to TRBJ2-7, so the J assignment may be wrong. Per the germline V gene, CDR1 is SGHTA and CDR2 is FQGNSA. There are 15 residues in the CDR3. The CDR3 region has the DNA TGTGCCAGCAGCGACAGGACGGGCACGGCCTACGAGCAGTACTTC. Amino acids: CASSDRTGTAYEQYF.